Following are 13 T cell receptor beta chains from one sample sequenced in a study of blood T cell repertoires in COVID-19. Libraries were prepared by immunoSEQ multiplex PCR; TCRdb keeps only in-frame clonotypes and omits some of them. The repertoire holds about 180,000 clones, with 83% as singletons. What was sequenced was peripheral blood. These receptors all stem from a human donor in a cohort sampled during active COVID-19.

This rearrangement joins TRBV7-2 to TRBJ1-1; 7 bases align to TRBD1. Germline V gives CDR1 SGHTA, CDR2 FQGNSA. Trimming at V came to 5 bases and at J to 1 base, leaving 4 bases not matched to a gene. This CDR3 region has 14 residues. CDR3 sequence (DNA): TGTGCCAGCAGCAAGGGACAGCAGAACACTGAAGCTTTCTTT. Amino acid sequence: CASSKGQQNTEAFF. Complete variable domain (other parts from reference TRBV7-2 and TRBJ1-1): GAGVSQSPSNKVTEKGKDVELRCDPISGHTALYWYRQSLGQGLEFLIYFQGNSAPDKSGLPSDRFSAERTGGSVSTLTIQRTQQEDSAVYLCASSKGQQNTEAFFGQGTRLTVV.

The chain uses TRBV24-1 and TRBJ2-7, with 12 bases identical to TRBD1. The CDR3 sequence is 15 residues long. The V segment lost 6 bases and the J segment 5 bases; nucleotides outside the gene matches: 7. From germline, CDR1 is KGHDR and CDR2 SFDVKD. The CDR3 nucleotides are TGTGCCACCAGTTCCCCGGGGACAGGGGGCCACGAGCAGTACTTC. Residues: CATSSPGTGGHEQYF.

The V call is TRBV7-9, the J call TRBJ1-1; TRBD1 might be the D (6 bases). The CDR3 has 17 residues. CDR1 SEHNR and CDR2 FQNEAQ come from the germline V gene (reference sequence). Trimming pared 1 base from V and 3 bases from J, leaving 18 bases between. CDR3 loop: CASSLGTTGRGYTEAFF. The CDR3 bases are TGTGCCAGCAGCTTAGGGACTACAGGGAGGGGGTACACTGAAGCTTTCTTT. The entire variable domain, with the rest obtained from reference TRBV7-9 and TRBJ1-1, is as follows: DTGVSQNPRHKITKRGQNVTFRCDPISEHNRLYWYRQTLGQGPEFLTYFQNEAQLEKSRLLSDRFSAERPKGSFSTLEIQRTEQGDSAMYLCASSLGTTGRGYTEAFFGQGTRLTVV.

The V and J genes are TRBV4-3 and TRBJ1-2, with a weak D call TRBD1 (6 bases). CDR1 and CDR2 (germline): LGHNA, YSLEER. The V gene lost 0 bases and the J gene lost 1 base, with 12 bases spanning the gap. CDR3 length: 16 amino acids. CDR3: CASSQEYGTHNYGYTF. In DNA, the CDR3 is TGCGCCAGCAGCCAAGAGTACGGGACACATAACTATGGCTACACCTTC.

V is TRBV3-1 (or the pseudogene TRBV3-2) and J is TRBJ1-2; D might be TRBD1 (6 bases). V was clipped by 0 bases and J by 6 bases, with 14 bases between them. The CDR3 sequence is 15 residues long. Germline CDR1 is LGHDT and CDR2 is YNNKEL (reference sequence). CDR3 nucleotide sequence: TGTGCCAGCAGCCAAGATCACAGGGCCATACATGGCTACACCTTC. Encoded protein: CASSQDHRAIHGYTF.

The J gene is TRBJ2-7, the V gene TRBV20-1, with unresolved D. Trimming shortened V by 3 bases and J by 2 bases, and 11 bases separated the two germline ends. CDR3 length: 13 amino acids. Germline V gene sequence: CDR1 DFQATT, CDR2 SNEGSKA (reference sequence). CDR3 nucleotide sequence: TGCAGTGCTAGTGGCGGAAATACCTACGAGCAGTACTTC. This gives the protein CSASGGNTYEQYF.

The chain is built from TRBV29-1 and TRBJ1-3; D gene unclear. Deletions cut 6 bases from V and 3 bases from J, with 9 bases between. Germline V gene lookup returns CDR1 SQVTM and CDR2 ANQGSEA. This CDR3 region has 12 residues. The CDR3, as DNA: TGCAGCGTGATAGAGAATGGAAACACCATATATTTT. This sequence encodes CSVIENGNTIYF.

This clone was observed a few times. The chain employs TRBV3-1 (or the pseudogene TRBV3-2) and TRBJ1-6; no clear D. CDR1 and CDR2 from the germline V gene are LGHDT and YNNKEL (reference sequence). This CDR3 contains 15 residues. Trimming removed 1 base at V and 7 bases at J, with 11 bases between. In nucleotides, the CDR3 is TGTGCCAGCAGCCAAGTAGATAGAACGAATTCACCCCTCCACTTT. Protein: CASSQVDRTNSPLHF.

V is TRBV6-5 and J is TRBJ2-7; 10 bases are shared with TRBD1. Germline V gene data show CDR1 as MNHEY and CDR2 as SVGAGI. Losses at the gene ends were 10 bases for V and 5 bases for J; bases not matched to a gene: 11. This CDR3 has 14 amino acids. The CDR3 DNA sequence: TGTGCCACCAAAGAGGGACAGGGGAGTGACGAGCAGTACTTC. Translation: CATKEGQGSDEQYF.

The chain employs TRBV5-1 and TRBJ2-7; D perhaps matches TRBD1 (7 bases). This CDR3 is built from 15 residues. The germline CDR1 and CDR2 sequences are SGHRS and YFSETQ. V was clipped by 4 bases and J by 7 bases, with 21 bases between them. CDR3 coding DNA: TGCGCCAGCAGCCCAGCAGGGGGGTGGCGGGATGAGCAGTACTTC. Translating it yields CASSPAGGWRDEQYF. The full variable domain, with the rest looked up from reference TRBV5-1 and TRBJ2-7, is KAGVTQTPRYLIKTRGQQVTLSCSPISGHRSVSWYQQTPGQGLQFLFEYFSETQRNKGNFPGRFSGRQFSNSRSEMNVSTLELGDSALYLCASSPAGGWRDEQYFGPGTRLTVT.

This clone has only a few counts. The CDR3 loop is CAISDPGVQPQHF. The CDR3 DNA follows: TGTGCCATCAGTGACCCTGGAGTCCAGCCCCAGCATTTT. This sequence joins TRBV10-3 and TRBJ1-5; D remains unclear. Trimming shortened V by 3 bases and J by 7 bases, and 10 bases separated the two germline ends. There are 13 residues in the CDR3. CDR1 ENHRY and CDR2 SYGVKD come from the germline V gene.

The chain recombines TRBV6-5 with TRBJ2-7, with D perhaps matching TRBD2 (5 bases). Germline V gene lookup returns CDR1 MNHEY and CDR2 SVGAGI. Trimming pared 6 bases from V and 4 bases from J, leaving 13 bases between. The CDR3 is 13 residues long. CDR3 in DNA: TGTGCCAGCAGCCCCACGGGGTATTACGAGCAGTACTTC. Protein sequence: CASSPTGYYEQYF.

The V call is TRBV27, the J call TRBJ2-3; 9 nucleotides agree with TRBD2. CDR1 MNHEY and CDR2 SMNVEV come from the germline V gene (reference sequence). This CDR3 has 15 amino acids. Trimming removed 6 bases from V and 0 bases from J; junction bases left unmatched: 4. This CDR3 is CASRAAGGSTDTQYF. Here the CDR3 DNA reads TGTGCCAGCAGGGCAGCGGGGGGAAGCACAGATACGCAGTATTTT.